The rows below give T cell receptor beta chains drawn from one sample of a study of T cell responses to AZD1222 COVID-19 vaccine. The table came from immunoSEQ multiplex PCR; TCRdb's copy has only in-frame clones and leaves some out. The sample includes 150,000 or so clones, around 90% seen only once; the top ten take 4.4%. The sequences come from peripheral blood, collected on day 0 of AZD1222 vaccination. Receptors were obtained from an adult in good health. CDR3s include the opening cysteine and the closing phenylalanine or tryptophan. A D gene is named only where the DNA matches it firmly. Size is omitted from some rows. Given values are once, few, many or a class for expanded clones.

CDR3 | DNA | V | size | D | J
CASSEAGSNTEAFF | TGTGCCAGCAGTGAAGCGGGCAGTAACACTGAAGCTTTCTTT | TRBV6-1 | - | - | TRBJ1-1
CASSQHREMFEETQYF | TGCGCCAGCAGTCAACACAGGGAAATGTTCGAGGAGACCCAGTACTTC | TRBV23-1 | - | - | TRBJ2-5
CASSPGAGTMPYEQYF | TGTGCCAGCAGCCCCGGCGCGGGGACAATGCCCTACGAGCAGTACTTC | TRBV7-9 | - | - | TRBJ2-7
CASSETGGTEAFF | TGTGCCAGCAGTGAAACTGGGGGCACTGAAGCTTTCTTT | TRBV2 | - | - | TRBJ1-1
CASSLRSLREQYF | TGTGCCAGCAGCTTGCGCAGCCTTAGGGAGCAGTACTTC | TRBV5-6 | - | - | TRBJ2-7
CASSYLRTDTQYF | TGTGCCAGCAGTTACCTTAGAACAGATACGCAGTATTTT | TRBV6-2/TRBV6-3 | - | - | TRBJ2-3
CASSLSGILHGELFF | TGTGCCAGCAGTTTATCCGGGATTCTACACGGGGAGCTGTTTTTT | TRBV28 | - | - | TRBJ2-2
CASSLLTSRTGELFF | TGTGCCAGCAGCCTTTTGACTAGCAGGACCGGGGAGCTGTTTTTT | TRBV14 | - | TRBD2 | TRBJ2-2
CASSLASPYEQYF | TGTGCCAGCAGCTTGGCCTCCCCCTACGAGCAGTACTTC | TRBV5-5 | - | - | TRBJ2-7
CASIGGGRTEAFF | TGTGCCAGCATAGGAGGGGGCAGGACTGAAGCTTTCTTT | TRBV2 | few | TRBD1 | TRBJ1-1
CASRKGGDEKLFF | TGTGCCAGCAGAAAAGGGGGGGACGAAAAACTGTTTTTT | TRBV6-5 | - | - | TRBJ1-4
CASSSPSPSTGRKLFF | TGTGCCAGCAGCTCACCCTCGCCCTCGACAGGGCGAAAACTGTTTTTT | TRBV6-2/TRBV6-3 | - | TRBD1 | TRBJ1-4
CASGEQPQHF | TGTGCCAGCGGAGAGCAGCCCCAGCATTTT | TRBV28 | once | - | TRBJ1-5
CASSLRSLNNSPLHF | TGTGCCAGCAGCTTGAGGTCCCTTAATAATTCACCCCTCCACTTT | TRBV5-5 | - | - | TRBJ1-6
CAISDPGQPHGYTF | TGTGCCATCAGTGACCCGGGACAGCCACACGGCTACACCTTC | TRBV10-3 | - | TRBD1 | TRBJ1-2
CASSQGTGGGNTIYF | TGCGCCAGCAGCCAAGGTACAGGGGGCGGAAACACCATATATTTT | TRBV4-3 | - | TRBD1 | TRBJ1-3
CASSLGTSGSLRIF | TGTGCCAGCAGCCTGGGGACTAGCGGGAGTCTAAGGATCTTC | TRBV7-2 | once | TRBD2 | TRBJ2-1
CAWSPQGAIGYTF | TGTGCCTGGAGCCCACAGGGGGCGATAGGCTACACCTTC | TRBV30 | - | TRBD1 | TRBJ1-2
CASSYQGNYGYTF | TGTGCCAGCAGTTACCAGGGGAACTATGGCTACACCTTC | TRBV6-5 | once | - | TRBJ1-2
CASSFGTRKSLSHEQYF | TGTGCCAGCTCCTTCGGGACACGAAAATCACTGTCCCACGAGCAGTACTTC | TRBV28 | - | - | TRBJ2-7
CASTLRRNYGYTF | TGTGCCAGCACTCTGAGACGGAACTATGGCTACACCTTC | TRBV2 | - | - | TRBJ1-2
CATSNGLQAGPQHF | TGTGCCACCAGCAATGGGTTGCAGGCCGGGCCCCAGCATTTT | TRBV15 | - | - | TRBJ1-5
CASSLAGLYEQYF | TGCGCCAGCAGCCTAGCGGGCTTGTACGAGCAGTACTTC | TRBV5-1 | - | TRBD2 | TRBJ2-7
CASRKRTVAGPYNEQFF | TGTGCCAGCAGAAAACGGACCGTGGCAGGACCTTACAATGAGCAGTTCTTC | TRBV28 | - | - | TRBJ2-1
CASSSWDRRTYEQYF | TGTGCCAGCAGCTCTTGGGACAGGAGAACCTACGAGCAGTACTTC | TRBV5-5 | - | TRBD1 | TRBJ2-7
CASSVGLGLAYNEQFF | TGTGCCAGCAGCGTAGGGCTGGGTTTGGCCTACAATGAGCAGTTCTTC | TRBV9 | - | - | TRBJ2-1
CASSQGTLTDTQYF | TGCGCCAGCAGCCAAGGGACTCTCACAGATACGCAGTATTTT | TRBV4-3 | - | - | TRBJ2-3
CASTWGQPNEQFF | TGTGCCAGCACCTGGGGACAGCCCAATGAGCAGTTCTTC | TRBV12-3/TRBV12-4 | few | TRBD1 | TRBJ2-1
CATSSLGAGNEQYF | TGTGCCACCAGCAGCCTAGGCGCAGGGAACGAGCAGTACTTC | TRBV15 | - | - | TRBJ2-7
CASSLWAGEYTF | TGTGCCAGCAGCTTATGGGCAGGGGAGTACACCTTC | TRBV11-3 | - | - | TRBJ1-2
CASSPGATQPQHF | TGTGCCAGCAGCCCAGGAGCGACTCAGCCCCAGCATTTT | TRBV11-1 | - | - | TRBJ1-5
CSGEPWGRNTDTQYF | TGCAGCGGCGAGCCCTGGGGGAGAAACACAGATACGCAGTATTTT | TRBV29-1 | once | - | TRBJ2-3
CATSDDGSGANVLTF | TGTGCCACCAGTGATGACGGATCCGGGGCCAACGTCCTGACTTTC | TRBV24-1 | - | - | TRBJ2-6
CASSEVGTGGHEQFF | TGTGCCAGCAGTGAAGTGGGGACAGGGGGCCATGAGCAGTTCTTC | TRBV6-1 | - | TRBD1 | TRBJ2-1
CASSLGGTASYEQYF | TGCGCCAGCAGCTTGGGCGGAACCGCCTCCTACGAGCAGTACTTC | TRBV5-1 | - | - | TRBJ2-7
CASSPDGYRGSNTEAFF | TGTGCCAGCAGCCCCGACGGGTACAGGGGGTCGAACACTGAAGCTTTCTTT | TRBV7-2 | - | TRBD1 | TRBJ1-1
CASSSPASGTNRYEQYF | TGTGCCAGCAGCTCCCCGGCTAGCGGGACTAATAGGTACGAGCAGTACTTC | TRBV11-3 | - | TRBD2 | TRBJ2-7
CASSQPGGGLGNTIYF | TGTGCCAGCAGCCAACCAGGGGGAGGGCTTGGAAACACCATATATTTT | TRBV3-1/TRBV3-2 | - | TRBD1 | TRBJ1-3
CASSLGRSETQYF | TGTGCCAGCAGCTTAGGGCGTTCGGAGACCCAGTACTTC | TRBV7-3 | - | - | TRBJ2-5
CASSLPPTGYSNQPQHF | TGTGCCAGTAGTCTCCCCCCCACAGGGTATAGCAATCAGCCCCAGCATTTT | TRBV19 | - | - | TRBJ1-5
CASSPSGQPYEQYF | TGTGCCAGCTCACCCTCGGGGCAGCCCTACGAGCAGTACTTC | TRBV18 | - | - | TRBJ2-7
CASSPLDEQFF | TGCGCCAGCAGTCCCTTGGATGAGCAGTTCTTC | TRBV23-1 | once | - | TRBJ2-1
CATSRGGTGTYGYTF | TGTGCCACCAGCAGAGGGGGGACAGGGACCTATGGCTACACCTTC | TRBV15 | - | TRBD1 | TRBJ1-2
CASSPEAGGAGGYTF | TGTGCCAGCAGCCCGGAAGCAGGGGGCGCCGGTGGCTACACCTTC | TRBV7-9 | - | TRBD1 | TRBJ1-2
CAWSERGDEQFF | TGTGCCTGGAGTGAAAGGGGCGATGAGCAGTTCTTC | TRBV30 | - | - | TRBJ2-1